The clone carrying this T cell receptor (beta chain) was counted at least ten times. Antigen specificity is unknown. Unique molecular identifiers were built into the TCRbeta library. TCRdb fed the PCR reads into MiXCR, producing one record per CDR3 protein. This sample has around 210,000 distinct CDR3 sequences, with 5.5% to 7% found just once. The sample originates from a study of T-cell reconstitution after alpha-beta-depleted transplantation in children. The study's findings and limits: The authors attributed T-cell counts and diversity one year after transplant mostly to newly produced T cells. Alpha-beta T cells about two months after transplant reportedly derived from several hundred expanded graft clones.

The CDR3 contains 14 residues. Trimming took off 6 bases at V and 1 base at J, with 10 bases between the two ends. The chain carries TRBV12-3 or TRBV12-4 and TRBJ2-1; D is ambiguous. This receptor was identified in a boy under 10 years old with acute lymphoblastic leukemia, due to receive a stem cell transplant. The sample here was PBMCs, taken before TCRalphabeta/CD19-depleted stem cell transplant. CDR3 loop: CASSPSVSYNEQFF. CDR3 nucleotides: TGTGCCAGCAGCCCTAGTGTATCCTACAATGAGCAGTTCTTC.